Below, 8 T cell receptor beta chains from the same sample are listed, as sequenced in a study of T-cell reconstitution after alpha-beta-depleted transplantation in children. Unique molecular identifiers were built into the TCRbeta library. TCRdb independently ran MiXCR on the PCR reads; one entry per CDR3 protein. There are approximately 170,000 distinct CDR3 sequences in the sample; 11% occur only once, and 13% lies in the top ten. The sequenced sample was PBMCs, obtained before TCRalphabeta/CD19-depleted stem cell transplant. The receptor set was obtained from a boy younger than 10 with acute myeloid leukemia, due to receive a stem cell transplant.

This clonotype appeared many times. The chain uses TRBV20-1 and TRBJ2-1; 9 bases are a match to TRBD1. Trimming cost V 6 bases and J 4 bases; bases outside gene matches: 4. The CDR3 sequence is 13 residues long. Germline CDR1 DFQATT, CDR2 SNEGSKA (reference sequence). CDR3 loop: CSARTGVYNEQFF. The CDR3 nucleotides read TGCAGTGCCAGGACAGGGGTATACAATGAGCAGTTCTTC.

This clonotype was found many times. The genes are TRBV30 and TRBJ2-7; maybe TRBD1 (5 bases). The CDR3 runs to 11 residues. Looked up from germline, CDR1 is GTSNPN and CDR2 is SVGIG (reference sequence). V shed 7 bases and J shed 6 bases, with 13 bases lying between them. In DNA, the CDR3 is TGTGCCTTGGGCAGGGCTGCCGAGCAGTACTTC. It codes for CALGRAAEQYF.

This clonotype was picked up many times. The chain uses TRBV20-1 and TRBJ2-1, with D perhaps TRBD2 (5 bases). Deletions cut 3 bases from V and 2 bases from J, with 14 bases between. The CDR3 length is 15 residues. Germline CDR1 is DFQATT and CDR2 is SNEGSKA (reference sequence). CDR3 coding DNA: TGCAGTGCTAGCAGGTCGCCCGGGGCCTACAATGAGCAGTTCTTC. It is translated as CSASRSPGAYNEQFF.

In this sample, this clonotype turned up many times. V is TRBV4-2 and J is TRBJ1-4; 7 bases align to TRBD1. Germline V gene lookup returns CDR1 LGHNA and CDR2 YNFKEQ. This CDR3 has 20 amino acids. With 2 bases clipped from V and 9 bases from J, the junction kept 24 bases outside the gene matches. The CDR3 DNA is TGTGCCAGCAGCCAACGGGCAAACAGGGGAGTGGCGCTTAATGAGAAAAAACTGTTTTTT. As protein: CASSQRANRGVALNEKKLFF.

Of note for this clonotype: Being one base from a much bigger clone, this may be a read error. V usage is TRBV5-1 and J usage is TRBJ1-1; D is possibly TRBD1 (5 bases). The germline V and J ends were trimmed by 4 bases and 11 bases, with 12 bases remaining between them. Germline V gene lookup returns CDR1 SGHRS and CDR2 YFSETQ. This CDR3 is built from 11 residues. The CDR3 sequence: CASSAYEGAFF. CDR3 bases: TGCGCCAGCAGCGCCTACGAGGGGGCTTTCTTT. Looking up the rest from reference TRBV5-1 and TRBJ1-1 gives the full variable domain: KAGVTQTPRYLIKTRGQQVTLSCSPISGHRSVSWYQQTPGQGLQFLFEYFSETQRNKGNFPGRFSGRQFSNSRSEMNVSTLELGDSALYLCASSAYEGAFFGQGTRLTVV.

This clonotype was seen repeatedly, ten times or more. The chain employs TRBV20-1 and TRBJ1-2; D not certain. Between the trimmed V and J ends, which lost 6 bases and 3 bases, there was a span of 11 bases. Per germline, CDR1 DFQATT and CDR2 SNEGSKA (reference sequence). The CDR3 runs to 12 residues. The CDR3, as DNA: TGCAGTGCCGAACCCGGCTACTATGGCTACACCTTC. Protein sequence: CSAEPGYYGYTF.

This chain links TRBV11-2 with TRBJ2-3; 12 positions match TRBD2. V was clipped by 2 bases and J by 1 base; unmatched bases: 7. Germline CDR1 and CDR2: SGHAT and FQNNGV. This CDR3 is built from 18 residues. Written as DNA, the CDR3 is TGTGCCAGCAGCTTATCCGGACTAGCGGGGACGGGCACAGATACGCAGTATTTT. It codes for CASSLSGLAGTGTDTQYF.

This clonotype has ten or more counts. J is TRBJ1-1 and V is TRBV11-2; weak D call: TRBD1 (5 bases). The V gene lost 1 base and the J gene lost 6 bases, with 12 bases spanning the gap. CDR1 is SGHAT and CDR2 is FQNNGV in the germline V gene. There are 14 residues in the CDR3. CDR3 sequence (DNA): TGTGCCAGCAGCTTAGGAGGGACGGGGCCTGAAGCTTTCTTT. This encodes CASSLGGTGPEAFF.